This T cell receptor beta chain emerged from a study of breast tumors, draining lymph nodes, adjacent tissues. Study findings and constraints: Tumors had less TCR diversity than lymph nodes, more than nontumor tissue. That most tumor T cells come from lymph nodes remained unproven. Luminal-like breast cancer showed significantly higher tumor–nontumor repertoire similarity than basal-like.

TCRdb reanalysed the multiplex PCR reads using MiXCR and keeps one entry per CDR3 protein. The sample includes 180,000 or so distinct CDR3 sequences, 33% of them seen just once. The lymph nodes were axillary draining lymph nodes from breast cancer patients. This clonotype was counted many times. Its antigen is unknown. This TCR derives from a female donor with breast cancer. Some clones in this sample may be carry-over from other donors' samples. The sample comprised axillary lymph node tissue.

The CDR3: CASSLVRGANVLTF. CDR3 sequence (DNA): TGTGCCAGCAGCTTAGTCAGGGGAGCCAACGTCCTGACTTTC. The chain combines TRBV11-1 with TRBJ2-6; tentatively, D is TRBD1 (6 bases). The CDR3 sequence is 14 residues long. Trimming cost V 1 base and J 7 bases, with 8 bases left between them. Germline V gene sequence: CDR1 SGHAT, CDR2 FQDESV (reference sequence). The full variable domain, with the rest looked up from reference TRBV11-1 and TRBJ2-6, is EAEVAQSPRYKITEKSQAVAFWCDPISGHATLYWYRQILGQGPELLVQFQDESVVDDSQLPKDRFSAERLKGVDSTLKIQPAELGDSAMYLCASSLVRGANVLTFGAGSRLTVL.